The text below deals with one T cell receptor beta chain. Germline-derived CDR1 and CDR2 are SNHLY and FYNNEI. V gave up 7 bases and J gave up 8 bases; unmatched junction bases: 16. This CDR3 comprises 15 residues. During its preparation, the TCRbeta library received unique molecular identifiers. TCRdb re-called the PCR reads with MiXCR, one entry per CDR3 protein. The sample contains nearly 550,000 distinct CDR3 sequences, roughly 18% of which appear only once. This entry belongs to a study of T-cell reconstitution after alpha-beta-depleted transplantation in children. This TCR derives from a human donor who donated a stem cell graft to a child with acute lymphoblastic leukemia. This sequence joins TRBV2 and TRBJ1-2; 7 bases are shared with TRBD1. The sequences come from PBMCs from the stem cell graft donor, collected from the stem cell graft. CDR3 bases: TGTGCCAGCATCCCTTCGGAGACAGGGATATCGGGCTACACCTTC. This gives the protein CASIPSETGISGYTF. The full variable domain, rest sourced from reference TRBV2 and TRBJ1-2, is EPEVTQTPSHQVTQMGQEVILRCVPISNHLYFYWYRQILGQKVEFLVSFYNNEISEKSEIFDDQFSVERPDGSNFTLKIRSTKLEDSAMYFCASIPSETGISGYTFGSGTRLTVV.